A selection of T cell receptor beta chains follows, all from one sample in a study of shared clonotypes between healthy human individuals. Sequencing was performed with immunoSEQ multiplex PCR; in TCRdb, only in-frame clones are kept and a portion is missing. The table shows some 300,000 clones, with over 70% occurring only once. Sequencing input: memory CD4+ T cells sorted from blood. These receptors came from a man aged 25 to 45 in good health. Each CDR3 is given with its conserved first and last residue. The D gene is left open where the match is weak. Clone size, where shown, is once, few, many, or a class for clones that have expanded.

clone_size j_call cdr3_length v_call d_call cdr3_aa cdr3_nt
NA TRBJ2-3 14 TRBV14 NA CASSQDGKKDTQYF TGTGCCAGCAGCCAAGATGGTAAAAAAGATACGCAGTATTTT
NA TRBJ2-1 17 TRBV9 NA CASSVAQLARGDNEQFF TGTGCCAGCAGCGTAGCCCAACTAGCACGTGGGGACAATGAGCAGTTCTTC
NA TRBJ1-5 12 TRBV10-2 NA CASSYRYQPQHF TGCGCCAGCAGTTACCGTTATCAGCCCCAGCATTTT
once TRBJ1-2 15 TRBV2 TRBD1 CASSARQGSGYGYTF TGTGCCAGCAGTGCCCGACAGGGGTCGGGCTATGGCTACACCTTC
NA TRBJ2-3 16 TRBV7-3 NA CASSLNAARNTDTQYF TGTGCCAGCAGCTTAAATGCGGCTAGAAACACAGATACGCAGTATTTT
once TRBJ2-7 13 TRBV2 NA CASIFREGYEQYF TGTGCCAGCATATTCAGGGAAGGCTACGAGCAGTACTTC
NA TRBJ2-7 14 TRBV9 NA CASSVSGSSAEQYF TGTGCCAGCAGCGTATCAGGGAGTTCGGCCGAGCAGTACTTC
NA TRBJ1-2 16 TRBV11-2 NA CASSSVLGGRNYGYTF TGTGCCAGCAGCTCGGTATTGGGGGGGCGTAACTATGGCTACACCTTC
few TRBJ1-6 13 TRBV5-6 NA CASSLGRNSPLHF TGTGCCAGCAGCTTGGGACGAAATTCACCCCTCCACTTT
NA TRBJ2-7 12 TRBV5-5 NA CASSPLTIKQYF TGTGCCAGCAGCCCCCTGACTATCAAGCAGTACTTC
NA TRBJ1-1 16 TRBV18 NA CASSPSRAGGYTEAFF TGTGCCAGCTCACCGTCCAGGGCGGGAGGTTATACTGAAGCTTTCTTT
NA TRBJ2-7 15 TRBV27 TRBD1 CASSLGTGVVYEQYF TGTGCCAGCAGTTTAGGGACAGGGGTAGTCTACGAGCAGTACTTC
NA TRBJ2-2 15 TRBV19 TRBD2 CASSVGGSRGGELFF TGTGCCAGTTCTGTGGGCGGGAGCCGTGGAGGGGAGCTGTTTTTT
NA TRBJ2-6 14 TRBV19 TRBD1 CASIRTGGANVLTF TGTGCCAGTATCAGGACAGGGGGGGCCAACGTCCTGACTTTC
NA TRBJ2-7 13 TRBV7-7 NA CASSSSPGDEQYF TGTGCTAGCAGCTCCAGCCCGGGCGACGAGCAGTACTTC
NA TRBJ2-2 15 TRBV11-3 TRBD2 CASSPRLADTGELFF TGTGCCAGCAGCCCCAGACTAGCAGACACCGGGGAGCTGTTTTTT
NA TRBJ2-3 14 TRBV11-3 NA CASSPQLGTDTQYF TGTGCCAGCAGCCCGCAGTTGGGGACAGATACGCAGTATTTT
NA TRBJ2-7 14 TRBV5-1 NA CASSWDGSDYEQYF TGCGCCAGCAGCTGGGACGGTTCCGACTACGAGCAGTACTTC
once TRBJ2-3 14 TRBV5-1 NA CASSLGTGTDTQYF TGCGCCAGCAGCTTAGGGACGGGAACAGATACGCAGTATTTT
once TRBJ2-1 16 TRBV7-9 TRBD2 CASSLGLAGIGNEQFF TGTGCCAGCAGCTTAGGGCTAGCGGGGATCGGGAATGAGCAGTTCTTC
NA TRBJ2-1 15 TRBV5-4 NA CASSPTGDSYNEQFF TGTGCCAGCAGCCCAACTGGCGACTCCTACAATGAGCAGTTCTTC
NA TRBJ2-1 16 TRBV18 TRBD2 CASSPLRLAGVGEQFF TGTGCCAGCTCACCCCTGCGGCTAGCGGGAGTGGGTGAGCAGTTCTTC
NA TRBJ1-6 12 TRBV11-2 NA CASSLVGSPLHF TGTGCCAGCAGCTTAGTTGGTTCACCCCTCCACTTT
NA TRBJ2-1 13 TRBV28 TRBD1 CASSLGKDREQFF TGTGCCAGCAGTCTAGGGAAGGACAGGGAGCAGTTCTTC
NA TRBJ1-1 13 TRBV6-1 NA CASSETLQGSAFF TGTGCCAGCAGTGAAACTCTTCAGGGTTCTGCTTTCTTT
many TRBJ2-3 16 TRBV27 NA CASSPPLQGSTDTQYF TGTGCCAGCAGTCCACCCCTCCAGGGGAGCACAGATACGCAGTATTTT
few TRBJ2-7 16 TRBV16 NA CASSQLDLGRSYEQYF TGTGCCAGCAGCCAATTGGACCTGGGCAGGTCCTACGAGCAGTACTTC
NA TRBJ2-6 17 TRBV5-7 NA CASACNCVQSRANVLTF TGTGCCAGCGCATGCAATTGCGTACAAAGTCGGGCCAACGTCCTGACTTTC
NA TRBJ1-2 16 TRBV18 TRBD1 CASSPGTERTNYGYTF TGTGCCAGCTCACCCGGGACAGAGCGGACTAACTATGGCTACACCTTC
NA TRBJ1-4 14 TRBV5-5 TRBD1 CASRRQGEGEKLFF TGTGCCAGCAGACGACAGGGTGAGGGAGAAAAACTGTTTTTT
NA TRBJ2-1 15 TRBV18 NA CASSPGLGLYNEQFF TGTGCCAGCTCACCCGGATTGGGACTTTACAATGAGCAGTTCTTC
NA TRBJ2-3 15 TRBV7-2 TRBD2 CASSPSGRAPDTQYF TGTGCCAGCAGCCCTAGCGGGAGGGCCCCAGATACGCAGTATTTT
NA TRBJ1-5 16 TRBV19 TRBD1 CASSQYARGANQPQHF TGTGCCAGCTCACAGTACGCCAGGGGGGCAAATCAGCCCCAGCATTTT
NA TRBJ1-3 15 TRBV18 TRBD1 CASSPPGTERNTIYF TGTGCCAGCTCACCACCCGGGACAGAGAGAAACACCATATATTTT
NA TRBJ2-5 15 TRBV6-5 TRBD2 CASMGIAGKGETQYF TGTGCCAGCATGGGAATAGCGGGAAAGGGAGAGACCCAGTACTTC
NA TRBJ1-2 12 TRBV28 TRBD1 CASSSTGYGYTF TGTGCCAGCAGTTCGACAGGGTATGGCTACACCTTC
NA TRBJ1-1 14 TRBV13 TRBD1 CASSWRQGDTEAFF TGTGCCAGCAGCTGGAGACAGGGGGACACTGAAGCTTTCTTT
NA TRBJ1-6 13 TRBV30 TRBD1 CAWNPDRNSPLHF TGTGCCTGGAACCCGGACAGGAATTCACCCCTCCACTTT
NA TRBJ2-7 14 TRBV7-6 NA CASSQSDTGYEQYF TGTGCCAGCAGCCAATCAGATACGGGATACGAGCAGTACTTC
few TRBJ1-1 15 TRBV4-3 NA CASTRSPTENTEAFF TGCGCCAGCACCCGTTCCCCGACAGAGAACACTGAAGCTTTCTTT
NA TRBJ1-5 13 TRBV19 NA CASKEVGNQPQHF TGTGCCAGTAAAGAGGTAGGCAATCAGCCCCAGCATTTT
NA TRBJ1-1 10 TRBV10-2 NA CASRNTEAFF TGCGCCAGCCGGAACACTGAAGCTTTCTTT
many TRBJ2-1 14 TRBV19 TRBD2 CASSSPGTNNEQFF TGTGCCAGTAGTAGCCCCGGGACTAACAATGAGCAGTTCTTC
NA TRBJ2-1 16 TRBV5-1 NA CASSLEAGSSYNEQFF TGCGCCAGCAGCTTGGAAGCGGGTAGCTCCTACAATGAGCAGTTCTTC
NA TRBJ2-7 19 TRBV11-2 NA CASSLDSGISDRRLCEQYF TGTGCCAGCAGCTTAGACTCGGGGATTTCGGACCGACGACTTTGTGAGCAGTACTTC
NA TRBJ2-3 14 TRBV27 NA CASSLRTPTDTQYF TGTGCCAGCAGTTTGAGGACGCCCACAGATACGCAGTATTTT
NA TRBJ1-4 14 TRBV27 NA CASTQEPNGGELFF TGTGCCAGCACGCAAGAACCAAACGGAGGGGAACTGTTTTTT
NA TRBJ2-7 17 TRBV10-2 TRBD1 CASRRGQRELNSYEQYF TGCGCCAGCAGGAGGGGGCAGAGGGAGCTGAACTCCTACGAGCAGTACTTC
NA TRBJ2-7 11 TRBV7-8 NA CASGGLYEQYF TGTGCAAGTGGGGGGCTGTACGAGCAGTACTTC
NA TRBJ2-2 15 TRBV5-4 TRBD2 CASSSQREATGELFF TGTGCCAGCAGCAGTCAGCGGGAGGCCACCGGGGAGCTGTTTTTT
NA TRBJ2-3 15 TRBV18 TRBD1 CASSPDRQGTDTQYF TGTGCCAGCTCACCCGACCGACAGGGGACAGATACGCAGTATTTT